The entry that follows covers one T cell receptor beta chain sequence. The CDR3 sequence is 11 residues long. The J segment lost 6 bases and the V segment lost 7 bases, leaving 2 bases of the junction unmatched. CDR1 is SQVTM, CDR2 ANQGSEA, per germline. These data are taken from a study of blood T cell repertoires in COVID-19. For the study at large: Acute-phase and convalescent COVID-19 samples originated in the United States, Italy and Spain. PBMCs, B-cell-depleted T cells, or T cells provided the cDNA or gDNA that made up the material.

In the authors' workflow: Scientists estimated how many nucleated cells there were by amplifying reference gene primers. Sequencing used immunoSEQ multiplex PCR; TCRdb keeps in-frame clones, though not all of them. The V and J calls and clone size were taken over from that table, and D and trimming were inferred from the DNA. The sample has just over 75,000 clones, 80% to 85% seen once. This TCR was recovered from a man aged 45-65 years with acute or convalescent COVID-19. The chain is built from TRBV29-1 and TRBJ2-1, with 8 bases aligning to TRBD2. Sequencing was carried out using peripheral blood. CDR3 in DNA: TGCAGCGGGACTAGCTTCAATGAGCAGTTCTTC. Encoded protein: CSGTSFNEQFF.